This TCR beta chain appears in the sequencing data of a study of molecular identifiers for immune sequencing clone quantification. Study-level findings and limits: Jurkat TCR RNA spiked in from one cell (amid 950,000 to 1,000,000 naive cells) was reportedly detectable.

This clonotype has ten or more counts. What it recognizes is unknown. Methods described previously were used for bulk TCR libraries, and listed TCR primers were applied. In TCRdb, the PCR reads were re-called with MiXCR into one record per CDR3 protein. The table shows 70,000 to 95,000 distinct CDR3 sequences, with under 20% occurring only once. Germline CDR1 and CDR2: GTSNPN and SVGIG (reference sequence). V lost 0 bases and J lost 2, with 7 bases in between. The CDR3 covers 13 residues. RNA fractions of 10%, 30% or 50% and roughly 20,000 to 1,000,000 sorted cells were the source of naive CD8 libraries.

This chain links TRBV30 with TRBJ2-5; D call uncertain. Sequenced: naive CD8+ T cells from blood, with Jurkat cell RNA spiked in. Subset described: FACS-sorted CD8+CD4-CCR7+CD45RA+ naive T cells. The sequence was obtained from a human donor in good health. Some libraries in this study had Jurkat cell RNA spiked in. The CDR3 reads CAWSVRYQETQYF. Here the CDR3 DNA reads TGTGCCTGGAGTGTACGTTATCAAGAGACCCAGTACTTC. Variable domain in full (rest from reference TRBV30 and TRBJ2-5): SQTIHQWPATLVQPVGSPLSLECTVEGTSNPNLYWYRQAAGRGLQLLFYSVGIGQISSEVPQNLSASRPQDRQFILSSKKLLLSDSGFYLCAWSVRYQETQYFGPGTRLLVL.